Listed below are T cell receptor beta chains from one sample, sequenced in a study of blood T cell repertoires in COVID-19. Repertoires were generated with immunoSEQ multiplex PCR, while TCRdb's copy carries only in-frame clones and drops some. Here the sample spans under 250,000 clones, about three quarters being singletons. The sample was peripheral blood. The origin of the receptors is a woman aged 70 to 79 with acute or convalescent COVID-19. CDR3s leave out the opening cysteine and the closing phenylalanine or tryptophan.

J: TRBJ2-1
V: TRBV5-1
CDR3: ASSLAPGTGDNEQF

J: TRBJ2-7
V: TRBV15
CDR3: ATSRDRGTSYEQY

J: TRBJ2-7
V: TRBV7-2
CDR3: ASSLEQGSYEQY

J: TRBJ1-5
V: TRBV5-6
CDR3: ASSLRSTGNQPQH

J: TRBJ2-3
V: TRBV3-1/TRBV3-2
CDR3: ASSQGTSGADTQY

J: TRBJ2-7
V: TRBV7-3
CDR3: ASSSYSYEQY

J: TRBJ1-6
V: TRBV9
CDR3: ASSPGQGGNSPLH

J: TRBJ2-6
V: TRBV2
CDR3: ASSSTGLGANVLT

J: TRBJ2-1
V: TRBV6-5
CDR3: ASSFGGHNEQF

J: TRBJ2-3
V: TRBV3-1/TRBV3-2
CDR3: ASSQFTGGTDTQY

J: TRBJ2-1
V: TRBV13
CDR3: ASSLVWREGSYNEQF

J: TRBJ2-7
V: TRBV6-6
CDR3: ASTNVAGISYEQY

J: TRBJ2-2
V: TRBV6-5
CDR3: ASRAGLLNTGELF

J: TRBJ1-1
V: TRBV27
CDR3: ASSLGGGEAF

J: TRBJ2-2
V: TRBV29-1
CDR3: SVNRGRTGELF

J: TRBJ1-3
V: TRBV7-2
CDR3: ASSPWPRNTIY

J: TRBJ1-1
V: TRBV5-6
CDR3: ASSSWTTGYEAF

J: TRBJ2-3
V: TRBV6-1
CDR3: ASSEADRGGY

J: TRBJ2-7
V: TRBV28
CDR3: ASNLGRLSYEQY

J: TRBJ2-1
V: TRBV7-8
CDR3: ASSNGQGRTYNEQF

J: TRBJ2-6
V: TRBV28
CDR3: ASSQRGGANVLT

J: TRBJ2-7
V: TRBV19
CDR3: ASAPGGTGGSEQY

J: TRBJ1-2
V: TRBV28
CDR3: ASRLEGAGGYT

J: TRBJ1-4
V: TRBV10-3
CDR3: ATAAGQTNEKLF

J: TRBJ2-3
V: TRBV18
CDR3: ASSSGLAGGATDTQY

J: TRBJ2-6
V: TRBV5-1
CDR3: ASSVGDILSGANVLT

J: TRBJ2-2
V: TRBV6-2/TRBV6-3
CDR3: ASSYWDTPNTGELF

J: TRBJ1-1
V: TRBV30
CDR3: AWTDRGNTEAF

J: TRBJ2-7
V: TRBV5-1
CDR3: ASSLEGAGYEQY

J: TRBJ1-1
V: TRBV29-1
CDR3: SAGQMNTEAF

J: TRBJ1-1
V: TRBV28
CDR3: ASSEQQGTDTEAF

J: TRBJ2-5
V: TRBV18
CDR3: ASSPGQGAQGSQETQY

J: TRBJ1-2
V: TRBV2
CDR3: ASSEEQGDYGYT

J: TRBJ2-1
V: TRBV6-1
CDR3: ASSGTLGQPSYNEQF

J: TRBJ1-2
V: TRBV5-3
CDR3: ARSPPGGVDYGYT

J: TRBJ2-6
V: TRBV4-1
CDR3: ASSQTRVRASGANVLT

J: TRBJ2-5
V: TRBV12-3/TRBV12-4
CDR3: ASTSGLGNDQY

J: TRBJ1-5
V: TRBV27
CDR3: ASSLNRVGDQPQH

J: TRBJ2-1
V: TRBV3-1/TRBV3-2
CDR3: ASSQLAASSYNEQF

J: TRBJ2-7
V: TRBV24-1
CDR3: ATSVAGVGEQY

J: TRBJ2-1
V: TRBV5-1
CDR3: ASSRRGSQVYNEQF

J: TRBJ1-5
V: TRBV6-6
CDR3: ASSRESGGNQPQH

J: TRBJ1-2
V: TRBV6-4
CDR3: ASSVGQGSRGYT

J: TRBJ2-5
V: TRBV11-1
CDR3: ASSLTGEETQY

J: TRBJ1-1
V: TRBV5-1
CDR3: ASSLYGEQTEAF

J: TRBJ2-6
V: TRBV5-1
CDR3: ASSPEGVANVLT

J: TRBJ2-1
V: TRBV9
CDR3: ASSVEDGRLYEQF

J: TRBJ1-1
V: TRBV7-2
CDR3: ASIPETGGSAEAF

J: TRBJ1-1
V: TRBV28
CDR3: ASLVPGQGNTEAF

J: TRBJ2-7
V: TRBV9
CDR3: ASSPLPQY

J: TRBJ2-1
V: TRBV28
CDR3: ASSSPGGTGTDEQF

J: TRBJ2-2
V: TRBV5-1
CDR3: ASSLEAGQGGELF

J: TRBJ2-1
V: TRBV5-1
CDR3: ASSFSGLTYNEQF

J: TRBJ2-1
V: TRBV11-2
CDR3: ASRTTSGSSNEQF

J: TRBJ2-7
V: TRBV3-1/TRBV3-2
CDR3: ASSQRQGIEQY

J: TRBJ2-1
V: TRBV5-4
CDR3: ASQQGVMSNEQF

J: TRBJ1-2
V: TRBV28
CDR3: ASRRTGGYGYT

J: TRBJ1-1
V: TRBV29-1
CDR3: SVVGGGSTEAF

J: TRBJ1-1
V: TRBV5-1
CDR3: ASREGKMNTEAF

J: TRBJ1-5
V: TRBV9
CDR3: ASSVVGYGTFNQPQH